A selection of T cell receptor beta chains follows, all from one sample in a study of cytomegalovirus exposure and HLA in healthy donors. Using immunoSEQ multiplex PCR, the repertoire was profiled, and TCRdb retains in-frame clones only, with some absent. The data hold 130,000 or so clones, with around four fifths observed a single time. The specimen was PBMCs. Source of these receptors: a woman between 40 and 50 years old in good health and CMV-seropositive. The CDR3 runs from the conserved cysteine through the conserved F or W. A D gene is named only where the DNA matches it firmly. Some rows have no size entry. The others give once, few or many, or a class for an expanded clone.

J gene,clone size,D gene,V gene,CDR3 protein,CDR3 DNA
TRBJ1-1,-,-,TRBV30,CAWSVLRGTEAFF,TGTGCCTGGAGTGTACTGAGGGGGACTGAAGCTTTCTTT
TRBJ1-2,few,-,TRBV6-1,CASSDTGHYGYTF,TGTGCCAGCAGTGATACAGGGCACTATGGCTACACCTTC
TRBJ2-5,few,-,TRBV5-1,CASSLVGLEKETQYF,TGCGCCAGCAGCTTGGTCGGACTGGAAAAAGAGACCCAGTACTTC
TRBJ1-3,-,-,TRBV4-1,CASSLGGFEMGSGNTIYF,TGCGCCAGCAGCCTGGGAGGGTTTGAGATGGGCTCTGGAAACACCATATATTTT
TRBJ1-4,-,-,TRBV5-5,CASSLFAGARGNEKLFF,TGTGCCAGCAGCTTGTTCGCTGGCGCGCGGGGGAATGAAAAACTGTTTTTT
TRBJ2-7,-,TRBD1,TRBV5-5,CASSLKGTGTYEQYF,TGTGCCAGCAGCTTGAAAGGGACAGGGACCTACGAGCAGTACTTC
TRBJ2-5,-,-,TRBV5-4,CASSFQEIQYF,TGTGCCAGCAGTTTTCAAGAGATCCAGTACTTC
TRBJ1-5,-,TRBD1,TRBV18,CASSPPDRGNQPQHF,TGTGCCAGCTCACCTCCAGACAGGGGCAATCAGCCCCAGCATTTT
TRBJ2-7,-,-,TRBV30,CAWRTRVNGEQYF,TGTGCCTGGAGGACGAGGGTTAACGGCGAGCAGTACTTC
TRBJ2-1,-,-,TRBV19,CASSMAEFNEQFF,TGTGCCAGTAGTATGGCGGAATTCAATGAGCAGTTCTTC
TRBJ2-3,-,-,TRBV18,CASSPLGRDTQYF,TGTGCCAGCTCACCCTTGGGGAGGGATACGCAGTATTTT
TRBJ2-1,once,TRBD1,TRBV19,CASSNPRGFPEQFF,TGTGCCAGTAGTAATCCCAGGGGGTTTCCTGAGCAGTTCTTC
TRBJ1-1,once,-,TRBV7-2,CASSLGPGVTEAFF,TGTGCCAGCAGCTTAGGGCCGGGGGTCACTGAAGCTTTCTTT
TRBJ2-7,-,TRBD2,TRBV7-2,CASSSRERSEQYF,TGTGCCAGCAGCTCGCGGGAGAGGAGCGAGCAGTACTTC
TRBJ2-1,-,-,TRBV19,CASRGRGKGNEQFF,TGTGCCAGTAGGGGCCGCGGTAAGGGGAATGAGCAGTTCTTC
TRBJ2-5,-,-,TRBV7-2,CASTPGIQETQYF,TGTGCCAGCACGCCGGGGATTCAAGAGACCCAGTACTTC
TRBJ2-1,few,-,TRBV20-1,CSARVGERRFF,TGCAGTGCTAGAGTCGGGGAGCGTCGCTTCTTC
TRBJ2-7,few,-,TRBV28,CASSSPGPLGYEQYF,TGTGCCAGCAGTTCTCCCGGGCCACTAGGCTACGAGCAGTACTTC
TRBJ2-3,-,TRBD2,TRBV2,CASKVQRGTDTQYF,TGTGCCAGCAAGGTCCAGCGGGGGACAGATACGCAGTATTTT
TRBJ2-5,-,TRBD2,TRBV9,CASSSRGGGQETQYF,TGTGCCAGCAGCAGCCGCGGGGGGGGGCAAGAGACCCAGTACTTC
TRBJ2-1,-,TRBD2,TRBV27,CASSTSGGYNEQFF,TGTGCCAGCAGCACTAGCGGGGGGTACAATGAGCAGTTCTTC
TRBJ1-1,once,-,TRBV30,CAWGDSLNTEAFF,TGTGCCTGGGGCGACAGTTTGAACACTGAAGCTTTCTTT
TRBJ2-2,once,TRBD1,TRBV5-1,CASSLMGTGGEAGELFF,TGCGCCAGCAGCTTGATGGGGACAGGGGGCGAGGCCGGGGAGCTGTTTTTT
TRBJ1-4,-,TRBD1,TRBV30,CAWSATGATNEKLFF,TGTGCCTGGAGTGCTACAGGGGCAACTAATGAAAAACTGTTTTTT
TRBJ1-4,-,-,TRBV6-6,CASSSATNEKLFF,TGTGCCAGCAGTTCTGCAACTAATGAAAAACTGTTTTTT
TRBJ1-1,-,-,TRBV21-1,CASSKKEGRGTEAFF,TGTGCCAGCAGCAAAAAGGAGGGACGCGGCACTGAAGCTTTCTTT
TRBJ2-3,-,-,TRBV21-1,CASSKVRVARTDPSTDTQYF,TGTGCCAGCAGCAAAGTACGGGTGGCTAGAACCGACCCTAGCACAGATACGCAGTATTTT
TRBJ2-4,-,-,TRBV7-5,CVRREYVLAKNIQYF,TGTGTCAGAAGGGAGTATGTTCTAGCCAAAAACATTCAGTACTTC
TRBJ2-3,-,-,TRBV7-2,CASSLGLPDTQYF,TGTGCCAGCAGCTTAGGGCTTCCAGATACGCAGTATTTT
TRBJ1-2,few,-,TRBV7-8,CASSLWEGHGYTF,TGTGCCAGCAGCTTATGGGAGGGGCACGGCTACACCTTC
TRBJ2-2,once,TRBD1,TRBV15,CATSRGGQGNTGELFF,TGTGCCACCAGCAGAGGGGGACAGGGGAACACCGGGGAGCTGTTTTTT
TRBJ2-6,-,-,TRBV4-3,CASSPDPRGTGANVLTF,TGCGCCAGCAGCCCGGACCCCCGGGGGACTGGGGCCAACGTCCTGACTTTC
TRBJ1-2,-,-,TRBV9,CASSVGSEGINYGYTF,TGTGCCAGCAGCGTAGGTTCGGAGGGCATTAACTATGGCTACACCTTC
TRBJ2-7,-,TRBD1,TRBV7-8,CASSLVPGTGEYEQYF,TGTGCCAGCAGCCTCGTTCCCGGGACAGGGGAATACGAGCAGTACTTC
TRBJ2-1,-,TRBD2,TRBV11-3,CASSFGSSGRSEQFF,TGTGCCAGCAGCTTCGGTTCTAGCGGGAGGTCTGAGCAGTTCTTC
TRBJ1-5,once,TRBD1,TRBV6-5,CASRDRGDQPQHF,TGTGCCAGCCGGGACAGGGGAGATCAGCCCCAGCATTTT
TRBJ2-3,-,TRBD2,TRBV7-9,CASSVLTSGGGTDTQYF,TGTGCCAGCAGCGTCCTTACTAGCGGGGGGGGTACAGATACGCAGTATTTT
TRBJ2-5,-,-,TRBV11-2,CASSLDPTGTTQETQYF,TGTGCCAGCAGCTTAGACCCGACCGGGACAACACAAGAGACCCAGTACTTC
TRBJ1-3,-,TRBD1,TRBV2,CASRRQGSTNTIYF,TGTGCCAGCAGACGACAGGGTTCGACAAACACCATATATTTT
TRBJ2-3,-,TRBD1,TRBV6-6,CASSFDRGGDTQYF,TGTGCCAGCAGTTTCGACAGGGGGGGGGATACGCAGTATTTT
TRBJ1-5,-,TRBD1,TRBV10-1,CASRKQGAYGQPQHF,TGCGCCAGCAGGAAACAGGGGGCATATGGTCAGCCCCAGCATTTT
TRBJ2-7,once,TRBD2,TRBV4-2,CASSQDLGTTSGGISYEQYF,TGTGCCAGCAGCCAAGACCTAGGGACGACTAGCGGGGGGATTTCCTACGAGCAGTACTTC
TRBJ2-5,-,-,TRBV13,CASSLSSEEGETQYF,TGTGCCAGCAGCTTAAGTTCGGAAGAGGGAGAGACCCAGTACTTC
TRBJ2-7,-,TRBD1,TRBV19,CASARTGEGYEQYF,TGTGCCAGCGCCCGGACAGGGGAGGGCTACGAGCAGTACTTC
TRBJ2-7,-,-,TRBV19,CASSTGSSTRGEQYF,TGTGCCAGTAGTACTGGGTCGTCAACCCGGGGGGAGCAGTACTTC
TRBJ1-1,-,TRBD1,TRBV28,CASSTRDSLMNTEAFF,TGTGCCAGCAGTACCAGGGACAGCCTAATGAACACTGAAGCTTTCTTT
TRBJ2-2,-,TRBD1,TRBV5-1,CASSPAGTGDTGELFF,TGCGCCAGCAGCCCCGCCGGGACAGGGGACACCGGGGAGCTGTTTTTT
TRBJ2-7,few,TRBD1,TRBV28,CASSSPWDRGLRYEQYF,TGTGCCAGCAGTTCGCCATGGGACAGGGGCCTAAGGTACGAGCAGTACTTC
TRBJ1-3,-,-,TRBV5-6,CASSLAGRERGNTIYF,TGTGCCAGCAGCTTGGCAGGCAGGGAAAGGGGAAACACCATATATTTT
TRBJ2-1,-,TRBD2,TRBV7-9,CSSSGPIGGGYNEQFF,TGTTCCAGCAGCGGCCCCATTGGGGGGGGCTACAATGAGCAGTTCTTC
TRBJ2-3,-,-,TRBV29-1,CSVEGRPTLEDTQYF,TGCAGCGTTGAGGGCAGGCCCACCCTGGAAGATACGCAGTATTTT
TRBJ1-1,-,-,TRBV30,CAWTAGESEAFF,TGTGCCTGGACGGCAGGGGAATCGGAAGCTTTCTTT